The next 14 T cell receptor beta chains were all read from a single sample in a study of cytomegalovirus exposure and HLA in healthy donors. Primers for the PCR totalled 60 Vbeta and 13 Jbeta. The method was immunoSEQ multiplex PCR; TCRdb's version includes in-frame clones alone and lacks a portion of them. The sample shows around 94,000 clones, around 63% of them seen only once. Sequenced input: PBMCs. Receptor source: a human donor in good health.

This clone was seen only a few times. The chain links TRBV6-1 to TRBJ2-5; the match to TRBD1 covers 7 bases. Unmatched junction bases numbered 6, after V lost 6 bases and J lost 5 bases. This CDR3 comprises 13 residues. CDR1 is MNHNS and CDR2 is SASEGT in the germline V gene. The CDR3 nucleotides are TGTGCCAGCAGCCCAACAGGGGTGGAGACCCAGTACTTC. Translated: CASSPTGVETQYF.

This clone was seen a handful of times. The chain uses TRBV18 and TRBJ1-4; D is uncertain. The CDR3 length is 14 residues. V was shortened by 5 bases and J by 8 bases, with 15 bases between the two germline ends. Germline loops: CDR1 KGHSH, CDR2 LQKENI. CDR3 residues: CASSTTGSREKLFF. DNA for the CDR3: TGTGCCAGCTCAACGACGGGGAGCCGGGAAAAACTGTTTTTT.

This chain uses TRBV9 with TRBJ2-1, with D hard to call. Trimming stripped 0 bases from V and 0 bases from J, with 7 bases between. Germline CDR1 and CDR2: SGDLS and YYNGEE. The CDR3 loop spans 15 amino acids. The CDR3 coding sequence is TGTGCCAGCAGCGTAGTGTTGAGCTCCTACAATGAGCAGTTCTTC. Protein: CASSVVLSSYNEQFF.

The chain employs TRBV10-2 and TRBJ1-1; possibly TRBD1 for D (6 bases). The germline V gene has CDR1 WSHSY and CDR2 SAAADI. The CDR3 has 15 residues. The ends were cut back, 7 bases at V and 0 bases at J, with 15 bases in the middle. The CDR3 here is CASTRTVLMNTEAFF. CDR3 coding DNA: TGCGCCAGCACCAGGACAGTGTTGATGAACACTGAAGCTTTCTTT.

The J gene is TRBJ2-7, the V gene TRBV4-1; 7 bases fit TRBD2. The germline gives CDR1 MGHRA, CDR2 YSYEKL. Unmatched junction bases numbered 9, after V lost 4 bases and J lost 3 bases. CDR3 length: 15 amino acids. CDR3: CASSPRERDDYEQYF. In nucleotides, the CDR3 is TGCGCCAGCAGCCCCCGGGAGCGGGACGACTACGAGCAGTACTTC.

The V and J genes are TRBV9 and TRBJ2-1; perhaps TRBD2 as D (5 bases). Germline loops: CDR1 SGDLS, CDR2 YYNGEE. Trimming pared 0 bases from V and 2 bases from J, leaving 12 bases between. The CDR3 is 16 residues long. The CDR3 sequence is CASSVVISETYNEQFF. The CDR3 DNA sequence: TGTGCCAGCAGCGTAGTAATTAGCGAGACCTACAATGAGCAGTTCTTC.

The chain combines TRBV9 with TRBJ2-2; 7 positions agree with TRBD1. Germline V CDR1 and CDR2: SGDLS, YYNGEE. This CDR3 comprises 14 residues. Losses at the gene ends were 4 bases for V and 3 bases for J; bases not matched to a gene: 3. CDR3 DNA: TGTGCCAGCAGCCCCGGGACAGACACCGGGGAGCTGTTTTTT. Translation: CASSPGTDTGELFF.

The rearrangement links TRBV6-1 to TRBJ2-1, with D possibly matching TRBD1 (6 bases). CDR3 length equals 12 residues. Per the germline V gene, CDR1 is MNHNS and CDR2 is SASEGT. Trimming stripped 6 bases from V and 7 bases from J, with 10 bases between. In DNA form, the CDR3 reads TGTGCCAGCAGCAGGGGTTTGAATGAGCAGTTCTTC. Protein product: CASSRGLNEQFF.

The CDR3 loop is CSASRGRGYTF. In DNA form, the CDR3 reads TGCAGTGCTAGCAGGGGGCGGGGCTACACCTTC. J is TRBJ1-2 and V is TRBV20-1; 8 bases agree with TRBD1. CDR3 length equals 11 residues. After removal of 3 bases from V and 8 bases from J, the junction contained 2 bases not matched to a gene. Germline values: CDR1 DFQATT, CDR2 SNEGSKA (reference sequence).

V is TRBV5-1 and J is TRBJ2-3, with D uncertain. This CDR3 spans 13 amino acids. The germline V and J ends were trimmed by 0 bases and 6 bases, with 8 bases remaining between them. CDR1 SGHRS and CDR2 YFSETQ come from the germline V gene. The CDR3 is CASSLGFGDTQYF. The DNA for the CDR3 is TGCGCCAGCAGCTTGGGGTTCGGTGATACGCAGTATTTT.

The V call is TRBV30, the J call TRBJ1-1; 8 bases are shared with TRBD1. Germline V gene sequence: CDR1 GTSNPN, CDR2 SVGIG (reference sequence). Losses at the gene ends were 5 bases for V and 6 bases for J; bases not matched to a gene: 8. CDR3 length: 13 amino acids. The CDR3 sequence: CAWSRDRISEAFF. The CDR3 nucleotides read TGTGCCTGGTCTCGGGACAGGATTTCTGAAGCTTTCTTT.

This chain joins TRBV5-6 and TRBJ1-1; the D gene is possibly TRBD1 (5 bases). V shed 2 bases and J shed 1 base, with 9 bases lying between them. In germline, CDR1 is SGHDT, CDR2 YYEEEE. The CDR3 extends over 14 amino acids. The CDR3 is CASSFFQGNTEAFF. CDR3 nucleotide sequence: TGTGCCAGCAGCTTTTTCCAGGGGAACACTGAAGCTTTCTTT.

The chain joins TRBV2 to TRBJ2-2; TRBD1 might be the D (5 bases). V was shortened by 7 bases and J by 1 base, with 22 bases between the two germline ends. Germline-derived CDR1 and CDR2 are SNHLY and FYNNEI. CDR3 size: 18 residues. The CDR3 loop is CASIPAPRVVLNTGELFF. The DNA of the CDR3 is TGTGCCAGCATCCCAGCCCCCAGGGTTGTATTGAACACCGGGGAGCTGTTTTTT.

The CDR3 nucleotides read TGTGCCAGCAGGGCTAGCGGTAGCACAGATACGCAGTATTTT. This translates into CASRASGSTDTQYF. The chain joins TRBV6-5 to TRBJ2-3; 7 bases are shared with TRBD2. The CDR3 spans 14 residues. The trim removed 6 bases at V and 0 bases at J, leaving 3 bases unmatched. Germline V gene data show CDR1 as MNHEY and CDR2 as SVGAGI.